The 30 T cell receptor beta chains presented below share a single source sample, sequenced in a study of T cells in localized non-small cell lung cancer. Profiled with immunoSEQ multiplex PCR; TCRdb holds only in-frame clones, not every one. Altogether tens of thousands of clones are present, 93% being singletons, with the ten largest covering 6.5% to 10%. The sequences come from peripheral blood, collected before any cancer treatment. These receptor sequences come from a female donor aged 60 or older with stage I lung adenocarcinoma.

The rearrangement uses TRBV6-5 and TRBJ1-1; 7 bases line up with TRBD1. With 2 bases clipped from V and 0 bases from J, the junction kept 6 bases outside the gene matches. CDR1 and CDR2 from the germline V gene are MNHEY and SVGAGI. This CDR3 is built from 16 residues. The CDR3 DNA is TGTGCCAGCAGTTACGGGACAGAATCCTTGAACACTGAAGCTTTCTTT. It is translated as CASSYGTESLNTEAFF.

The chain joins TRBV18 to TRBJ1-2; 7 positions agree with TRBD1. Germline trimming cut 3 bases from V and 3 bases from J; bases unmatched to any gene: 10. Germline V CDR1 and CDR2: KGHSH, LQKENI. CDR3 length equals 16 residues. CDR3 coding DNA: TGTGCCAGCTCACCCTGGGACAGTGAGGCCGACTATGGCTACACCTTC. It encodes CASSPWDSEADYGYTF.

This clone was found once. This sequence joins TRBV5-1 and TRBJ2-7; 9 bases match TRBD1. Looked up from germline, CDR1 is SGHRS and CDR2 is YFSETQ. This CDR3 region has 14 residues. Germline trimming cut 0 bases from V and 7 bases from J; bases unmatched to any gene: 5. The CDR3 region has the DNA TGCGCCAGCAGCTTGGAACAGGGGGCGGGGGAGCAGTACTTC. Protein: CASSLEQGAGEQYF.

The gene calls are TRBV5-1 and TRBJ2-3; TRBD2 aligns across 8 bases. Germline CDR1 reads SGHRS; CDR2 reads YFSETQ. The length of the CDR3 is 15 residues. V was clipped by 5 bases and J by 1 base; unmatched bases: 6. The CDR3 DNA sequence: TGCGCCAGCAGACTTACTAGCGGAGGCACAGATACGCAGTATTTT. This codes for CASRLTSGGTDTQYF.

The chain couples TRBV7-2 to TRBJ2-2; D might be TRBD1 or TRBD2, each matching 5 bases. CDR3 length equals 15 residues. V lost 5 bases and J lost 5, with 15 bases in between. Per germline, CDR1 SGHTA and CDR2 FQGNSA. The DNA for the CDR3 is TGTGCCAGCAGCGTCCGGGACCCTAAGACCGGGGAGCTGTTTTTT. This translates into CASSVRDPKTGELFF.

The table lists this clone with a count of one. The V call is TRBV7-8, the J call TRBJ1-1, with TRBD1 as a possible D gene (5 bases). The CDR3 consists of 13 residues. From germline, CDR1 is SGHVS and CDR2 FQNEAQ. Trimming took 7 bases from V and 3 from J, leaving 12 bases between them. CDR3 DNA sequence: TGTGCCAGCACCATCCGACAGTACACTGAAGCTTTCTTT. Protein sequence: CASTIRQYTEAFF.

This chain links TRBV6-5 with TRBJ2-7, with 7 bases lining up with TRBD1. J was trimmed by 6 bases and V by 0 bases; bases with no gene match: 8. Germline-derived CDR1 and CDR2 are MNHEY and SVGAGI. There are 15 residues in the CDR3. The CDR3 coding sequence is TGTGCCAGCAGTTACTCGTCCGCAGGGGGTAGCGAGCAGTACTTC. It codes for CASSYSSAGGSEQYF.

The chain is built from TRBV21-1 and TRBJ1-3; TRBD1, as called in the table, went unchecked against the DNA. TRBV21-1 is a listed pseudogene. The CDR3 spans 10 residues. The DNA of the CDR3 is TGTGCCAGCAGGAACAGTCTCAGGTATTTT. Translated, it gives CASRNSLRYF.

The chain couples TRBV19 to TRBJ1-5; 8 bases are shared with TRBD1. Germline CDR1 is LNHDA and CDR2 is SQIVND (reference sequence). Germline trimming cut 5 bases from V and 2 bases from J; bases unmatched to any gene: 2. The CDR3 is 14 residues long. The DNA of the CDR3 is TGTGCCAGTAGTGCCAGGGGGCGCAATCAGCCCCAGCATTTT. Its translation is CASSARGRNQPQHF.

This chain connects TRBV18 to TRBJ1-4, with TRBD1 matching over 7 bases. The germline gives CDR1 KGHSH, CDR2 LQKENI. J lost 11 bases, V lost 3 bases, and 9 bases had no gene match. CDR3 length equals 14 residues. This CDR3 reads CASSPRDSMAKLFF. The CDR3 bases are TGTGCCAGCTCACCCCGGGACAGCATGGCGAAACTGTTTTTT.

The chain has TRBV4-3 and TRBJ2-7; 11 bases match TRBD2. V dropped 0 bases and J dropped 2; count of bases not matched to a gene: 12. In germline, CDR1 is LGHNA, CDR2 YSLEER. The CDR3 spans 19 residues. The CDR3 protein is CASSQDIGSGGAPTYEQYF. The CDR3 DNA reads TGCGCCAGCAGCCAAGATATTGGTAGCGGGGGGGCCCCTACCTACGAGCAGTACTTC.

The genes are TRBV7-8 and TRBJ1-5; D might be TRBD1 (6 bases). Germline CDR1 and CDR2: SGHVS and FQNEAQ. V lost 5 bases to trimming and J lost 4 bases, with 15 bases between them. The CDR3 sequence is 15 residues long. The CDR3 spells CASSTQGLENQPQHF. The DNA of the CDR3 is TGTGCCAGCAGCACGCAGGGGTTGGAGAATCAGCCCCAGCATTTT.

The J gene is TRBJ2-7, the V gene TRBV7-8; 7 bases match TRBD1. The CDR3 spans 18 residues. CDR1 and CDR2 (germline): SGHVS, FQNEAQ. Losses at the gene ends were 3 bases for V and 3 bases for J; bases not matched to a gene: 17. This CDR3 is CASSLGQFHYPTDYEQYF. The CDR3 DNA reads as TGTGCCAGCAGCTTGGGACAGTTCCACTATCCTACGGACTACGAGCAGTACTTC.

This clone occurred once. The CDR3 nucleotides are TGCGCCAGCAGCCAAGACATAAGGGGCAGTTCGAACACCGGGGAGCTGTTTTTT. Its protein product is CASSQDIRGSSNTGELFF. The chain couples TRBV4-1 to TRBJ2-2, with a possible D match to TRBD1 (5 bases). Trimming took 0 bases from V and 0 from J, leaving 14 bases between them. The germline V gene encodes CDR1 MGHRA and CDR2 YSYEKL. The CDR3 has 18 amino acids.

The chain joins TRBV10-3 to TRBJ1-5; 7 bases line up with TRBD1. Germline V gene sequence: CDR1 ENHRY, CDR2 SYGVKD. The V and J ends lost 7 bases and 5 bases, in that order; junction bases with no gene match: 5. There are 13 residues in the CDR3. CDR3 DNA sequence: TGTGCCATCACTTCGGACAGGTATCAGCCCCAGCATTTT. Residues: CAITSDRYQPQHF.

The chain links TRBV14 to TRBJ1-2, with TRBD1 matching 11 bases. Germline V gene lookup returns CDR1 SGHDN and CDR2 FVKESK. Germline trimming cut 4 bases from V and 8 bases from J; bases unmatched to any gene: 6. CDR3 size: 14 residues. DNA for the CDR3: TGTGCCAGCAGCCCGGGGGACAGGGGGTCCGGCTACACCTTC. Its protein is CASSPGDRGSGYTF.

The J gene is TRBJ2-2, the V gene TRBV7-9; D tentatively reads TRBD1 or TRBD2 (6 bases each). The V gene lost 2 bases and the J gene lost 4 bases, with 17 bases spanning the gap. The CDR3 totals 17 residues. From germline, CDR1 is SEHNR and CDR2 FQNEAQ (reference sequence). The CDR3: CASSLPLPGATTGELFF. In DNA, the CDR3 is TGTGCCAGCAGCTTACCCCTACCGGGGGCCACCACCGGGGAGCTGTTTTTT.

V gene TRBV6-6 combines with J gene TRBJ1-2; D not resolved. Between the trimmed V and J ends, which lost 6 bases and 5 bases, there was a span of 19 bases. The germline CDR1 and CDR2 sequences are MNHNY and SVGAGI (reference sequence). The length of the CDR3 is 15 residues. The CDR3 here is CASSRSGLTTYGYTF. Written as DNA, the CDR3 is TGTGCCAGCAGCCGCTCCGGACTTACGACATATGGCTACACCTTC.

J is TRBJ1-1 and V is TRBV6-6; D not resolved. The V end was cut by 6 bases, the J end by 0 bases, with 8 bases between. CDR3 length: 13 amino acids. Germline values: CDR1 MNHNY, CDR2 SVGAGI (reference sequence). This CDR3 reads CASRSTMNTEAFF. CDR3 bases: TGTGCCAGCAGAAGTACTATGAACACTGAAGCTTTCTTT.

V is TRBV18 and J is TRBJ2-1; 13 nucleotides line up with TRBD2. There are 16 residues in the CDR3. The V segment lost 0 bases and the J segment 5 bases; nucleotides outside the gene matches: 1. Germline CDR1 reads KGHSH; CDR2 reads LQKENI. Here the CDR3 DNA reads TGTGCCAGCTCACCACCGGGACTAGCGGGGAACAATGAGCAGTTCTTC. Its protein is CASSPPGLAGNNEQFF.

The rearrangement joins TRBV5-1 to TRBJ1-1; no clear D. The germline V and J ends were trimmed by 0 bases and 3 bases, with 9 bases remaining between them. CDR1 is SGHRS and CDR2 is YFSETQ in the germline V gene. This CDR3 contains 14 residues. The CDR3, as DNA: TGCGCCAGCAGCTTGGAAAGGCAGGACACTGAAGCTTTCTTT. It encodes CASSLERQDTEAFF. The complete variable domain, with remaining parts taken from reference TRBV5-1 and TRBJ1-1, reads KAGVTQTPRYLIKTRGQQVTLSCSPISGHRSVSWYQQTPGQGLQFLFEYFSETQRNKGNFPGRFSGRQFSNSRSEMNVSTLELGDSALYLCASSLERQDTEAFFGQGTRLTVV.

The rearrangement links TRBV7-9 to TRBJ2-1, with D possibly being TRBD2 (6 bases). CDR1 and CDR2 (germline): SEHNR, FQNEAQ (reference sequence). The CDR3 totals 13 residues. Trimming shortened V by 4 bases and J by 5 bases, and 9 bases separated the two germline ends. The CDR3 sequence is CASSSGLNNEQFF. The CDR3 DNA is TGTGCCAGCAGCTCGGGACTGAACAATGAGCAGTTCTTC.

This chain joins TRBV28 and TRBJ1-4, with D unclear. This CDR3 spans 11 amino acids. The germline CDR1 and CDR2 sequences are MDHEN and SYDVKM. Between the trimmed V and J ends, which lost 6 bases and 5 bases, there was a span of 4 bases. Written as DNA, the CDR3 is TGTGCCAGCAGCTCAAATGAAAAACTGTTTTTT. Translated, it gives CASSSNEKLFF.

V usage is TRBV2 and J usage is TRBJ1-1; tentatively, D is TRBD1 (5 bases). CDR1 SNHLY and CDR2 FYNNEI come from the germline V gene. CDR3 length: 14 residues. Trimming pared 6 bases from V and 0 bases from J, leaving 11 bases between. CDR3 protein: CASSPGRLNTEAFF. Here the CDR3 DNA reads TGTGCCAGCAGCCCGGGACGCCTGAACACTGAAGCTTTCTTT.

The genes are TRBV28 and TRBJ2-5; D is possibly TRBD2 (5 bases). CDR1 is MDHEN and CDR2 is SYDVKM in the germline V gene. This CDR3 is built from 17 residues. V was clipped by 4 bases and J by 5 bases, with 23 bases between them. The CDR3 loop reads CASSSIRPLGTGETQYF. Here the CDR3 DNA reads TGTGCCAGCAGTTCTATCCGACCGCTCGGAACGGGGGAGACCCAGTACTTC.

The J gene is TRBJ2-7, the V gene TRBV18, with no clear D. V lost 3 bases and J 3 bases, leaving 9 bases between the germline ends. The CDR3 contains 13 residues. Germline loops: CDR1 KGHSH, CDR2 LQKENI. CDR3 amino acids: CASSPAEGYEQYV. The CDR3 DNA is TGTGCCAGCTCACCGGCGGAAGGCTACGAGCAGTACGTC.

V is TRBV11-3 and J is TRBJ1-6; 11 nucleotides agree with TRBD1. The germline gives CDR1 SGHNT, CDR2 YENEEA. The CDR3 totals 15 residues. The trim removed 4 bases at V and 9 bases at J, leaving 5 bases unmatched. In DNA form, the CDR3 reads TGTGCCAGCAGCTCAGGACAGGGGGCAACTTCACCCCTCCACTTT. This encodes CASSSGQGATSPLHF.

The chain couples TRBV6-5 to TRBJ2-1; TRBD1 matches 7 bases. Trimming cost V 7 bases and J 10 bases; bases outside gene matches: 16. Germline-derived CDR1 and CDR2 are MNHEY and SVGAGI. The CDR3 loop spans 15 amino acids. The CDR3 nucleotides read TGTGCCAGCACTTTAAAGACAGGGTCAGGAAGGGAGCAGTTCTTC. Protein product: CASTLKTGSGREQFF.

Only one count was recorded for this clone. This chain uses TRBV10-3 with TRBJ1-4; 9 nucleotides align to TRBD1. From germline, CDR1 is ENHRY and CDR2 SYGVKD. The CDR3 is 15 residues long. The V and J ends lost 5 bases and 6 bases, in that order; junction bases with no gene match: 7. The CDR3 bases are TGTGCCATCAGTACACCGGGACAGGGTGATGAAAAACTGTTTTTT. Translation gives CAISTPGQGDEKLFF.

The rearrangement joins TRBV6-5 to TRBJ2-7; TRBD1 or TRBD2 may be the D gene (5 bases each). Trimming took off 6 bases at V and 5 bases at J, with 14 bases between the two ends. The CDR3 runs 13 residues. Looked up from germline, CDR1 is MNHEY and CDR2 is SVGAGI. The CDR3 DNA reads as TGTGCCAGCAGAGGATCAGGGAGAAACGAGCAGTACGTC. It specifies CASRGSGRNEQYV.